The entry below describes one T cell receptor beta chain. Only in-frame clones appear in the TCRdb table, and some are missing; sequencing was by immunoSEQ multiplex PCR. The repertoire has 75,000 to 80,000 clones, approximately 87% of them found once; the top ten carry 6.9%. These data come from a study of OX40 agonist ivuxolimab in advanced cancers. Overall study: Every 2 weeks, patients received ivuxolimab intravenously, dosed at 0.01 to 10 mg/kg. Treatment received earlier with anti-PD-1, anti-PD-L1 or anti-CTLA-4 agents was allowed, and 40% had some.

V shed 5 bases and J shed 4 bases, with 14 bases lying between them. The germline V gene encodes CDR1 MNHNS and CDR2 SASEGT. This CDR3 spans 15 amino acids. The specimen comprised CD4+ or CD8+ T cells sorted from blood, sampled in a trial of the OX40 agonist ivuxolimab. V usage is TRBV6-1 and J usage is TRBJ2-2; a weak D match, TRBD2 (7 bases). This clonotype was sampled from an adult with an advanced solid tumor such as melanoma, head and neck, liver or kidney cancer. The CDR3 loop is CASSPRGGPTGELFF. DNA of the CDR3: TGTGCCAGCAGTCCTCGCGGGGGCCCCACCGGGGAGCTGTTTTTT.